The source of this T cell receptor beta chain is a study of blood T cell repertoires in COVID-19 (dated by TCRdb to the early 2020s). A note on the overall study: Samples from collaborators originated in the United States, Italy and Spain and spanned both the acute and convalescent phases of COVID-19. Sample metadata almost always included a de-identified subject ID, COVID-19 status, age in years and sex. Subjects who had been exposed to COVID-19, were actively infected with it, or had recovered from it provided the deeply sampled blood TCRbeta repertoires that made up the dataset. The repertoires were released in a freely available public database intended as a resource for research on the immune response to SARS-CoV-2. The samples were drawn from two sources: the first 160 participants of the ongoing ImmuneRACE study, and 1,200 or so subjects contributed by 6 global collaborators. The material from the prospective study consisted of cDNA or gDNA derived from T cells, B-cell-depleted T cells, or PBMCs. HLA class I and class II types, where available, came from metadata supplied by the sample provider rather than from assay-based typing.

Whole blood was collected in K2EDTA tubes by collaborating institutions according to the institutions' own protocols. Collaborator samples were shipped for TCRbeta analysis as frozen whole blood, isolated PBMCs, or DNA extracted from either sample type. V lost 0 bases and J lost 4 bases; the stretch between them is 16 bases long. The cysteine opens and the phenylalanine closes a CDR3 of 16 amino acids. Only CDR3 DNA remains: 48 bases, in frame from the first base. Looking up the germline V gene yields CDR1 SGHRS and CDR2 YFSETQ. Concerning this clone: No antigen is known for it. No base quality information exists; no much larger clone differs at one position.

General findings and caveats noted by the study authors: The amount of clinical and demographic metadata varied by source and participant and was provided uncurated.

The immunoSEQ Assay, a bias-controlled multiplex PCR, was used to amplify TCRbeta CDR3 regions from genomic DNA. The original pipeline was this. Nucleated cell counts per sample were estimated from amplification of reference gene primers within the assay. To quantify the absolute abundance of each unique TCRbeta CDR3 rearrangement, sequence reads were collapsed and filtered. For each sample, productive Simpson clonality was calculated as the square root of Simpson's diversity index across productive rearrangements. This is the immuneACCESS table as TCRdb keeps it, with only in-frame sequences that have V and J called. A part of the clones is gone; compared with another copy, unresolved V genes explain less than half, and the rest is unexplained. V, J and clone size reflect that table, while D and trimming were determined from the DNA. The sample contains 60,000 to 95,000 clones, more than 90% of them found a single time. Roughly 15% of the sample lies in the top ten.

Rearrangement joined TRBV5-1 to TRBJ1-1; the D gene is possibly TRBD1, with 5 bases matching. Input material: peripheral blood. The TCR comes from an elderly woman with active or convalescent COVID-19. The CDR3 is CASSLEGAGLSTEAFF. The sequenced DNA is TGCGCCAGCAGCTTGGAAGGGGCGGGATTGAGCACTGAAGCTTTCTTT.